One and the same sample provided the 9 T cell receptor beta chains below, sequenced in a study of T cell responses to AZD1222 COVID-19 vaccine. TCRdb keeps only in-frame clones here, not all; method: immunoSEQ multiplex PCR. The profile shows about 150,000 clones, about nine tenths of them singletons. Sample: peripheral blood, taken on day 0 of AZD1222 vaccination. Every receptor here comes from an adult in good health.

This chain joins TRBV11-3 and TRBJ2-3, with unresolved D. Trimming cost V 2 bases and J 2 bases, with 20 bases left between them. From germline, CDR1 is SGHNT and CDR2 YENEEA. There are 18 residues in the CDR3. As DNA, the CDR3 is TGTGCCAGCAGCTTACCCTTGGCAGCACTCCACATCACAGATACGCAGTATTTT. This codes for CASSLPLAALHITDTQYF.

The rearrangement links TRBV21-1 to TRBJ1-5; the table names TRBD1, a call not compared with the DNA. TRBV21-1 is a documented pseudogene. The length of the CDR3 is 17 residues. CDR3 protein: CASSKKDSDLWNQPQHF. The DNA for the CDR3 is TGTGCCAGCAGCAAAAAGGACAGTGACTTATGGAATCAGCCCCAGCATTTT.

V is TRBV6-5 and J is TRBJ1-3, with D hard to call. Per the germline V gene, CDR1 is MNHEY and CDR2 is SVGAGI. Trimming left V 0 bases short and J 0 bases short, with 9 bases between. This CDR3 comprises 16 residues. The CDR3 reads CASSYSSRISGNTIYF. Written as DNA, the CDR3 is TGTGCCAGCAGTTACTCGAGCCGGATCTCTGGAAACACCATATATTTT.

The chain is built from TRBV9 and TRBJ1-2; 8 bases are a match to TRBD1. There are 15 residues in the CDR3. J gave up 2 bases and V 4 bases, and 7 bases lay outside the gene matches. Germline lookup yields CDR1 SGDLS and CDR2 YYNGEE. Written as DNA, the CDR3 is TGTGCCAGCAGCCCCCGGACAGGGCCCAACTATGGCTACACCTTC. Protein: CASSPRTGPNYGYTF.

A note on this clone: One end of the junction varies from germline; a read error may be responsible. The J gene is TRBJ2-1, the V gene TRBV6-4, with D possibly TRBD2 on 6 matching bases. The CDR3 spans 11 residues. CDR1 is MRHNA and CDR2 is SNTAGT in the germline V gene. The CDR3, as DNA: TGTGCCAGCAGGGTCTATGTACGGGAGCTCTTC. It translates to CASRVYVRELF.

The CDR3: CASSSAGTGEGYTF. In DNA form, the CDR3 reads TGTGCCAGCAGTAGTGCCGGGACAGGGGAGGGCTACACCTTC. The rearrangement links TRBV7-2 to TRBJ1-2, with 10 nucleotides matching TRBD1. CDR3 length equals 14 residues. CDR1 is SGHTA, CDR2 FQGNSA, per germline. V trimming: 6 bases; J trimming: 8 bases; junction bases outside the gene matches: 9. Together with reference TRBV7-2 and TRBJ1-2, the CDR3 gives the full variable domain: GAGVSQSPSNKVTEKGKDVELRCDPISGHTALYWYRQSLGQGLEFLIYFQGNSAPDKSGLPSDRFSAERTGGSVSTLTIQRTQQEDSAVYLCASSSAGTGEGYTFGSGTRLTVV.

This chain links TRBV4-2 with TRBJ2-1; TRBD2 matches 7 bases. The V and J ends lost 6 bases and 6 bases, in that order; junction bases with no gene match: 11. CDR1 is LGHNA, CDR2 YNFKEQ, per germline. The CDR3 spans 15 residues. The chain's CDR3 is CASSDSGGGSNEQFF. In DNA form, the CDR3 reads TGTGCCAGCAGTGACTCGGGAGGCGGGTCCAATGAGCAGTTCTTC.

This clone has just one count. At one end the junction does not follow the germline gene, possibly because of a read error. The V call is TRBV6-1, the J call TRBJ1-1, with TRBD1 identical over 7 bases. This CDR3 has 13 residues. In germline, CDR1 is MNHNS, CDR2 SASEGT. CDR3 nucleotide sequence: TGTGCCAGCAGAGAAGGACAGGTCCCTGAAGCTTTCTTT. Translated, it gives CASREGQVPEAFF.

The table lists this clone with a count of one. The chain's CDR3 is CASSALEGAGTEAFF. The CDR3 DNA reads as TGTGCCAGCAGTGCCCTAGAGGGGGCGGGGACTGAAGCTTTCTTT. The chain has TRBV27 and TRBJ1-1; 7 bases fit TRBD1. V trimming: 5 bases; J trimming: 5 bases; junction bases outside the gene matches: 11. CDR1 is MNHEY, CDR2 SMNVEV, per germline (reference sequence). The CDR3 consists of 15 residues.